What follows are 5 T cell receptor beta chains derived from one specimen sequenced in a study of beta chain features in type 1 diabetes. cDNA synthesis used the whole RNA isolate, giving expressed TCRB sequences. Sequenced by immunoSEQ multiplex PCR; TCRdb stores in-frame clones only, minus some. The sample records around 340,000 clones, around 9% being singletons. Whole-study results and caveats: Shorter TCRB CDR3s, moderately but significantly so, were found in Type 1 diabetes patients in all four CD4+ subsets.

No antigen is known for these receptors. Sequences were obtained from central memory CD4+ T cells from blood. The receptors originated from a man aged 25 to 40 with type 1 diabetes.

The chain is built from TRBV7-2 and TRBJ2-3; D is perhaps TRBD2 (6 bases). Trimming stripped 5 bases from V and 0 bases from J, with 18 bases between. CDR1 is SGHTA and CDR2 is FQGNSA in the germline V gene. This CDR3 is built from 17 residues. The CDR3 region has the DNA TGTGCCAGCAGCCCTCTACTAACGGCGGGGAGCACAGATACGCAGTATTTT. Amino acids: CASSPLLTAGSTDTQYF.

In DNA form, the CDR3 reads TGTGCCAGCAGTGCCGACAGGGTTGAAAAACTGTTTTTT. This encodes CASSADRVEKLFF. The rearrangement uses TRBV6-1 and TRBJ1-4; 7 bases line up with TRBD1. Trimming at V came to 4 bases and at J to 7 bases, leaving 3 bases not matched to a gene. Germline V gives CDR1 MNHNS, CDR2 SASEGT. This CDR3 comprises 13 residues.

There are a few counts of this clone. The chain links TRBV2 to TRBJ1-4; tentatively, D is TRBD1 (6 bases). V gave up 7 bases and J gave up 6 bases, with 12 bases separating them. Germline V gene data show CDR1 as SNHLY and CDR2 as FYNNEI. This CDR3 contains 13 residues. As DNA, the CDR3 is TGTGCCAGCACCAGGGGACTGGATGAAAAACTGTTTTTT. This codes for CASTRGLDEKLFF.

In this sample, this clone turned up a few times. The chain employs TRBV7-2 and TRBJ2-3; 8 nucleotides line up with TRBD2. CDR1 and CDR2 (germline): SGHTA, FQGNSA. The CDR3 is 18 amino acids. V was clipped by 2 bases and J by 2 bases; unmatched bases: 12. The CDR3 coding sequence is TGTGCCAGCAGCTTAATGTACAGCGGGGGCCCACCCACAGATACGCAGTATTTT. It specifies CASSLMYSGGPPTDTQYF.

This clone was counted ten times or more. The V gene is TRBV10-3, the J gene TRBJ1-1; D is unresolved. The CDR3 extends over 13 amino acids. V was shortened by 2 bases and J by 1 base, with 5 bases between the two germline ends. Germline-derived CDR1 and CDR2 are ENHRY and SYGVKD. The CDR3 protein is CAISEGSNTEAFF. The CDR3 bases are TGTGCCATCAGTGAGGGGTCGAACACTGAAGCTTTCTTT.